Shown below are 27 T cell receptor beta chains from a single sample sequenced in a study of technical replicates of blood from several donors. Sequencing used immunoSEQ multiplex PCR; TCRdb keeps in-frame clones, though not all of them. The table has some 62,000 clones, about 87% seen once. The sequenced sample was PBMCs. The source is a human donor in good health. Some clones in this sample may be carry-over from other donors' samples.

This chain connects TRBV2 to TRBJ2-7; the D gene is possibly TRBD1 (6 bases). The CDR3 is made up of 13 amino acids. The ends were cut back, 4 bases at V and 2 bases at J, with 9 bases in the middle. Per the germline V gene, CDR1 is SNHLY and CDR2 is FYNNEI. CDR3 amino acids: CASSGRGAYEQYF. The CDR3 bases are TGTGCCAGCAGTGGCAGGGGCGCCTACGAGCAGTACTTC.

J is TRBJ2-7 and V is TRBV25-1, with 11 bases lining up with TRBD1. The germline gives CDR1 MGHDK, CDR2 SYGVNS. V was clipped by 6 bases and J by 3 bases; unmatched bases: 16. The CDR3 runs 18 residues. As DNA, the CDR3 is TGTGCCAGCAGGACGGACAGGGGGCTTAGGGGGAGGGGCTACGAGCAGTACTTC. Translating gives CASRTDRGLRGRGYEQYF.

The chain has TRBV7-9 and TRBJ1-2, with TRBD1 as a possible D gene (6 bases). CDR1 is SEHNR, CDR2 FQNEAQ, per germline (reference sequence). The CDR3 is made up of 13 amino acids. V shed 7 bases and J shed 3 bases, with 12 bases lying between them. The CDR3 protein is CASNREGDYGYTF. The CDR3, as DNA: TGTGCCAGCAACAGGGAAGGGGACTATGGCTACACCTTC. The full variable domain, with the rest looked up from reference TRBV7-9 and TRBJ1-2, is DTGVSQNPRHKITKRGQNVTFRCDPISEHNRLYWYRQTLGQGPEFLTYFQNEAQLEKSRLLSDRFSAERPKGSFSTLEIQRTEQGDSAMYLCASNREGDYGYTFGSGTRLTVV.

This chain connects TRBV7-9 to TRBJ1-4; D perhaps matches TRBD1 (6 bases). Germline loops: CDR1 SEHNR, CDR2 FQNEAQ (reference sequence). CDR3 length equals 13 residues. V was trimmed by 5 bases and J by 7 bases, leaving 11 bases between them. The DNA of the CDR3 is TGTGCCAGCAGCGACCGGGACACTGAAAAACTGTTTTTT. Translated, it gives CASSDRDTEKLFF.

The rearrangement joins TRBV29-1 to TRBJ1-2; TRBD1 agrees at 9 bases. The length of the CDR3 is 13 residues. The V gene's germline CDR1 is SQVTM and CDR2 ANQGSEA. V was clipped by 6 bases and J by 5 bases; unmatched bases: 7. The CDR3 region is CSVVDRGEYGYTF. Written as DNA, the CDR3 is TGCAGCGTCGTGGACAGGGGCGAATATGGCTACACCTTC.

The chain recombines TRBV6-4 with TRBJ2-2, with D perhaps TRBD2 (6 bases). This CDR3 comprises 14 residues. Germline loops: CDR1 MRHNA, CDR2 SNTAGT. Trimming cost V 5 bases and J 3 bases, with 10 bases left between them. The CDR3 DNA is TGTGCCAGCAGTTCGGGAGAGGACACCGGGGAGCTGTTTTTT. Translating it yields CASSSGEDTGELFF.

The V and J genes are TRBV5-3 and TRBJ2-7; 7 nucleotides line up with TRBD2. TRBV5-3 is flagged as an ORF with uncertain function. The J segment lost 2 bases and the V segment lost 9 bases, leaving 5 bases of the junction unmatched. CDR3 length: 12 residues. CDR3 DNA sequence: TGTGCCACTCCTCGGGGGGCCTACGAGCAGTACTTC. The encoded protein is CATPRGAYEQYF.

This chain joins TRBV6-1 and TRBJ2-1, with D maybe TRBD1 (6 bases). The V end was cut by 5 bases, the J end by 7 bases, with 12 bases between. CDR1 is MNHNS, CDR2 SASEGT, per germline. This CDR3 has 13 amino acids. The DNA for the CDR3 is TGTGCCAGCAGTACACAGGGTTGGAATGAGCAGTTCTTC. Translating gives CASSTQGWNEQFF.

The chain employs TRBV5-1 and TRBJ1-2; TRBD1 might be the D (6 bases). Germline CDR1 SGHRS, CDR2 YFSETQ. CDR3 size: 14 residues. V gave up 3 bases and J gave up 2 bases, with 11 bases separating them. CDR3 sequence (DNA): TGCGCCAGCAGCTGGAGGACAGACAACTATGGCTACACCTTC. This codes for CASSWRTDNYGYTF.

The chain combines TRBV7-9 with TRBJ2-5, with D perhaps matching TRBD2 (6 bases). The CDR3 has 15 residues. Trimming cost V 5 bases and J 4 bases, with 17 bases left between them. In germline, CDR1 is SEHNR, CDR2 FQNEAQ (reference sequence). CDR3 region: CASSPRGLALETQYF. The CDR3 bases are TGTGCCAGCAGCCCCCGGGGTCTAGCGCTAGAGACCCAGTACTTC. Full variable domain (rest looked up from reference TRBV7-9 and TRBJ2-5): DTGVSQNPRHKITKRGQNVTFRCDPISEHNRLYWYRQTLGQGPEFLTYFQNEAQLEKSRLLSDRFSAERPKGSFSTLEIQRTEQGDSAMYLCASSPRGLALETQYFGPGTRLLVL.

The chain recombines TRBV19 with TRBJ2-1, with TRBD2 matching over 12 bases. The CDR3 covers 15 residues. The V segment lost 6 bases and the J segment 8 bases; nucleotides outside the gene matches: 8. CDR1 LNHDA and CDR2 SQIVND come from the germline V gene (reference sequence). In nucleotides, the CDR3 is TGTGCCAGTAGCTCCGGGACTAGCGGGTTCTATGAGCAGTTCTTC. It codes for CASSSGTSGFYEQFF.

The rearrangement links TRBV5-1 to TRBJ2-7; TRBD2 aligns across 7 bases. Germline V gene data show CDR1 as SGHRS and CDR2 as YFSETQ. V gave up 0 bases and J gave up 0 bases; unmatched junction bases: 9. This CDR3 has 17 amino acids. The CDR3 nucleotides read TGCGCCAGCAGCTTGGGGGATCTAGCGGCGATCTCCTACGAGCAGTACTTC. Encoded protein: CASSLGDLAAISYEQYF.

V and J are TRBV10-3 and TRBJ2-3, with a weak D call TRBD2 (5 bases). Trimming left V 6 bases short and J 4 bases short, with 5 bases between. CDR1 ENHRY and CDR2 SYGVKD come from the germline V gene. The CDR3 consists of 11 residues. The CDR3 spells CAIRGADTQYF. CDR3 sequence (DNA): TGTGCCATCAGGGGAGCAGATACGCAGTATTTT.

CDR3 nucleotide sequence: TGCGCCAGCAAAATGGGGGACAGGGCATCTGAAGCTTTCTTT. Translation: CASKMGDRASEAFF. V gene TRBV5-1 combines with J gene TRBJ1-1, with 9 bases lining up with TRBD1. Germline trimming cut 6 bases from V and 6 bases from J; bases unmatched to any gene: 9. The CDR3 is 14 amino acids. Germline CDR1 and CDR2: SGHRS and YFSETQ. Together with reference TRBV5-1 and TRBJ1-1, the CDR3 gives the full variable domain: KAGVTQTPRYLIKTRGQQVTLSCSPISGHRSVSWYQQTPGQGLQFLFEYFSETQRNKGNFPGRFSGRQFSNSRSEMNVSTLELGDSALYLCASKMGDRASEAFFGQGTRLTVV.

V is TRBV7-2 and J is TRBJ1-1, with 10 bases matching TRBD1. V gave up 6 bases and J gave up 1 base; unmatched junction bases: 5. Germline V gene lookup returns CDR1 SGHTA and CDR2 FQGNSA. The CDR3 consists of 15 residues. The CDR3 region has the DNA TGTGCCAGCAGTTACGGACAGGGGGGGAACACTGAAGCTTTCTTT. Protein: CASSYGQGGNTEAFF.

This clone is a singleton in its sample. This chain links TRBV11-1 with TRBJ2-7; TRBD1 is a possible D gene (5 bases). The CDR3 length is 15 residues. Per the germline V gene, CDR1 is SGHAT and CDR2 is FQDESV (reference sequence). The V end lost 7 bases, the J end lost 0 bases, and 16 bases lay between the germline ends. Written as DNA, the CDR3 is TGTGCCAGCACCTCGACAGCCGGAAGCTCCTACGAGCAGTACTTC. The encoded protein is CASTSTAGSSYEQYF.

The chain is built from TRBV6-5 and TRBJ2-7; 7 positions agree with TRBD1. Germline V gene lookup returns CDR1 MNHEY and CDR2 SVGAGI. Trimming took 5 bases from V and 0 from J; bases not matched to a gene: 7. This CDR3 contains 15 residues. CDR3 protein: CASSQGTAPSYEQYF. The CDR3 coding sequence is TGTGCCAGCAGTCAGGGGACAGCTCCCTCCTACGAGCAGTACTTC.

The chain carries TRBV19 and TRBJ2-7, with D possibly matching TRBD2 (6 bases). This CDR3 has 15 amino acids. Deletions cut 5 bases from V and 2 bases from J, with 16 bases between. Per germline, CDR1 LNHDA and CDR2 SQIVND (reference sequence). The CDR3 bases are TGTGCCAGTAGTTCTCCTGGGGAGGTAACCTACGAGCAGTACTTC. Protein sequence: CASSSPGEVTYEQYF.

V is TRBV4-3 and J is TRBJ2-2, with D tentatively TRBD1 (5 bases). Germline V gene data show CDR1 as LGHNA and CDR2 as YSLEER. V lost 0 bases and J 5 bases, leaving 19 bases between the germline ends. The CDR3 totals 18 residues. The DNA for the CDR3 is TGCGCCAGCAGCCAAGATCGGGCAGGGCCCCCACGAACCGGGGAGCTGTTTTTT. Translating it yields CASSQDRAGPPRTGELFF.

CDR3 sequence: CASSGRRGHEQYF. The CDR3 coding sequence is TGTGCCAGCAGCGGTCGTAGGGGGCATGAGCAGTACTTC. The chain uses TRBV6-6 and TRBJ2-7, with TRBD1 matching 7 bases. The junction had 9 bases not matched to a gene; V was cut back by 6 bases and J by 7 bases. In germline, CDR1 is MNHNY, CDR2 SVGAGI (reference sequence). This CDR3 contains 13 residues.

The gene calls are TRBV2 and TRBJ2-2; tentative D call: TRBD2 (5 bases). Germline V gene lookup returns CDR1 SNHLY and CDR2 FYNNEI. This CDR3 has 15 residues. Between the trimmed V and J ends, which lost 7 bases and 0 bases, there was a span of 12 bases. CDR3 in amino acids: CASNVKRTNTGELFF. The CDR3, as DNA: TGTGCCAGCAACGTAAAGCGGACGAACACCGGGGAGCTGTTTTTT.

This chain uses TRBV7-2 with TRBJ2-1; possible D gene TRBD2, 5 bases. The V end lost 5 bases, the J end lost 0 bases, and 11 bases lay between the germline ends. Germline V gene lookup returns CDR1 SGHTA and CDR2 FQGNSA. CDR3 length: 15 amino acids. The CDR3 nucleotides read TGTGCCAGCAGCCTGGACTGGGGCTCCTACAATGAGCAGTTCTTC. The encoded protein is CASSLDWGSYNEQFF.

The CDR3 bases are TGTGCCAGCAGACGAACCGGGAGCCCACAAGAGACCCAGTACTTC. The encoded protein is CASRRTGSPQETQYF. V usage is TRBV7-3 and J usage is TRBJ2-5; possible D gene TRBD2, 6 bases. The V gene lost 6 bases and the J gene lost 2 bases, with 16 bases spanning the gap. Germline V lookup: CDR1 SGHTA, CDR2 FQGTGA. This CDR3 is 15 amino acids long.

The chain recombines TRBV7-9 with TRBJ2-5; 8 bases are a match to TRBD2. The CDR3 is 16 amino acids. V gave up 3 bases and J gave up 0 bases; unmatched junction bases: 6. Looked up from germline, CDR1 is SEHNR and CDR2 is FQNEAQ (reference sequence). CDR3 nucleotide sequence: TGTGCCAGCAGCTTTCTGACTAGCGCAAACCAAGAGACCCAGTACTTC. Protein: CASSFLTSANQETQYF.

The sample holds one count of this clone. The rearrangement uses TRBV4-2 and TRBJ2-5; 11 bases agree with TRBD2. The CDR3 runs 15 residues. Germline CDR1 is LGHNA and CDR2 is YNFKEQ. V was pared by 1 base and J by 2 bases, with 0 bases of the junction left unmatched. This CDR3 reads CASSQVAGGQETQYF. The CDR3 DNA reads as TGTGCCAGCAGCCAAGTAGCGGGGGGGCAAGAGACCCAGTACTTC.

Ten or more counts support this clone. The chain combines TRBV7-2 with TRBJ1-1, with D possibly TRBD1 on 6 matching bases. Germline CDR1 SGHTA, CDR2 FQGNSA. The V gene lost 5 bases and the J gene lost 1 base, with 26 bases spanning the gap. The length of the CDR3 is 19 residues. As DNA, the CDR3 is TGTGCCAGCAGCCTGACGTCGACAGGCCTTAAATCTTGGAACACTGAAGCTTTCTTT. Protein sequence: CASSLTSTGLKSWNTEAFF.

This chain joins TRBV5-1 and TRBJ2-1, with 8 nucleotides matching TRBD2. V shed 2 bases, J shed 1 base, and the junction held 8 bases outside the gene matches. The CDR3 sequence is 17 residues long. CDR1 is SGHRS and CDR2 is YFSETQ in the germline V gene. The CDR3 spells CASSLSLLADSYNEQFF. CDR3 nucleotide sequence: TGCGCCAGCAGCTTATCCTTACTAGCGGATTCCTACAATGAGCAGTTCTTC.